This TCR beta chain stems from a study of T cells in localized non-small cell lung cancer. Findings and caveats of the study: Appearance in adjacent lung was seen for a median approximately 59 of the top 100 tumor clones. Density of T cells in blood, when higher, went with longer overall survival. It was uninvolved adjacent lung that showed the highest T cell clonality, exceeding tumor. Heterogeneity stays possible, as sequencing covered only one tumor region.

Here immunoSEQ multiplex PCR was the method, and the copy in TCRdb shows in-frame clones only, minus some. The repertoire holds fewer than 40,000 clones, with about 81% as singletons. On this clone: Its antigen is undetermined.

Germline V lookup: CDR1 SGHNT, CDR2 YENEEA. This CDR3 is built from 16 residues. V gave up 5 bases and J gave up 4 bases; unmatched junction bases: 9. This TCR came from a male donor at least 60 years old with stage II squamous cell lung carcinoma. The rearrangement joins TRBV11-3 to TRBJ2-1, with TRBD2 identical over 9 bases. The starting material was peripheral blood, obtained before any cancer treatment. The CDR3 region is CASSVRAGGTYNEQFF. CDR3 bases: TGTGCCAGCAGCGTCAGGGCGGGAGGGACTTACAATGAGCAGTTCTTC. The full variable domain, rest sourced from reference TRBV11-3 and TRBJ2-1, is EAGVVQSPRYKIIEKKQPVAFWCNPISGHNTLYWYLQNLGQGPELLIRYENEEAVDDSQLPKDRFSAERLKGVDSTLKIQPAELGDSAVYLCASSVRAGGTYNEQFFGPGTRLTVL.